The entry below gives a single T cell receptor beta chain sequence along with its context. CDR1 is GTSNPN and CDR2 is SVGIG in the germline V gene (reference sequence). The CDR3 contains 16 residues. Trimming cost V 0 bases and J 4 bases, with 16 bases left between them. These data come from a study of control samples from healthy donors and cancer patients. The protocol was immunoSEQ multiplex PCR, while the TCRdb copy is restricted to in-frame clones and leaves out a portion. This table has tens of thousands of clones, about 75% appearing once. Sequenced: formalin-fixed, paraffin-embedded tissue. This TCR was recovered from a male donor with melanoma. The V call is TRBV30, the J call TRBJ1-5; D unclear. CDR3 residues: CAWSVSGWRVNQPQHF. CDR3 DNA: TGTGCCTGGAGTGTTTCGGGGTGGAGGGTTAATCAGCCCCAGCATTTT. The variable domain in full, with the rest retrieved from reference TRBV30 and TRBJ1-5, is SQTIHQWPATLVQPVGSPLSLECTVEGTSNPNLYWYRQAAGRGLQLLFYSVGIGQISSEVPQNLSASRPQDRQFILSSKKLLLSDSGFYLCAWSVSGWRVNQPQHFGDGTRLSIL.